This T cell receptor (beta chain) comes out of a study of T cells in narcolepsy. Study-level information: Patients with NT1 or NT2 and healthy control donors were enrolled.

V shed 0 bases and J 5 bases; nucleotides not matched to a gene: 10. CDR3 length: 17 amino acids. Germline-derived CDR1 and CDR2 are LGHNA and YNFKEQ. Study-wide results and limits: Reportedly, autoreactive clonotypes were serially detected in patients' blood but not controls'. HCRT-specific and TRIB2-specific autoreactive clonotypes appeared among same-patient CSF and blood CD4+ clonotypes. Autoreactive clone sequences were missing from some blood memory CD4+ repertoires.

About this clone: The antigen remains undetermined.

Profiled with immunoSEQ multiplex PCR; TCRdb holds only in-frame clones, not every one. The sample shows under 40,000 clones, 70% to 80% of them seen only once. The sample was CD45RA- memory CD4+ T cells from PBMCs. The origin of this receptor is a human donor with narcolepsy. The V gene is TRBV4-2, the J gene TRBJ2-1, with 7 bases identical to TRBD1. The CDR3 protein is CASSQEHLDRSNNEQFF. As DNA, the CDR3 is TGTGCCAGCAGCCAAGAGCACCTGGACAGGAGCAACAATGAGCAGTTCTTC.